Presented here are 5 T cell receptor beta chains from one specimen sequenced in a study of blood T cell repertoires in COVID-19. Method: immunoSEQ multiplex PCR; TCRdb's copy keeps in-frame clones and lacks some. The sample yields about 130,000 clones, 75% to 90% seen once. The sequenced sample was PBMCs or T cells enriched from blood (not recorded which). These receptors were obtained from a woman in her 50s who had recovered from COVID-19.

V usage is TRBV25-1 and J usage is TRBJ2-7, with a tentative D call TRBD2 (6 bases). The CDR3 has 13 amino acids. Per germline, CDR1 MGHDK and CDR2 SYGVNS. With 8 bases removed from V and 0 bases from J, the gap between germline ends came to 11 bases. The CDR3 region is CASVGGRSYEQYF. In DNA, the CDR3 is TGTGCCAGCGTGGGAGGACGCTCCTACGAGCAGTACTTC.

The chain is built from TRBV14 and TRBJ2-7, with TRBD2 identical over 11 bases. V trimming: 1 base; J trimming: 12 bases; junction bases outside the gene matches: 14. CDR1 SGHDN and CDR2 FVKESK come from the germline V gene. The CDR3 covers 16 residues. The CDR3 sequence is CASSQATSGGTVSRYF. CDR3 DNA: TGTGCCAGCAGCCAAGCCACTAGCGGGGGTACGGTAAGTAGGTACTTC.

The chain joins TRBV19 to TRBJ1-5, with D unclear. V shed 7 bases and J shed 5 bases, with 18 bases lying between them. The CDR3 is 15 residues long. Germline V gene sequence: CDR1 LNHDA, CDR2 SQIVND (reference sequence). CDR3 bases: TGTGCCAGTATCGCACTACCGGACGGGGATCAGCCCCAGCATTTT. Its translation is CASIALPDGDQPQHF.

The CDR3 DNA follows: TGTGCCTGGAGAGGAAACAAGGGGACAGTCATATACAATGAGCAGTTCTTC. Translated, it gives CAWRGNKGTVIYNEQFF. The V and J genes are TRBV30 and TRBJ2-1; 7 nucleotides match TRBD1. Germline trimming cut 3 bases from V and 4 bases from J; bases unmatched to any gene: 15. This CDR3 has 17 residues. Germline loops: CDR1 GTSNPN, CDR2 SVGIG (reference sequence).

This chain connects TRBV19 to TRBJ1-4; D may be TRBD1 (6 bases). Trimming pared 1 base from V and 12 bases from J, leaving 9 bases between. Germline CDR1 reads LNHDA; CDR2 reads SQIVND (reference sequence). The CDR3 runs 12 residues. The CDR3 protein is CASSIGGPELFF. CDR3 coding DNA: TGTGCCAGTAGTATAGGGGGGCCTGAACTGTTTTTT.